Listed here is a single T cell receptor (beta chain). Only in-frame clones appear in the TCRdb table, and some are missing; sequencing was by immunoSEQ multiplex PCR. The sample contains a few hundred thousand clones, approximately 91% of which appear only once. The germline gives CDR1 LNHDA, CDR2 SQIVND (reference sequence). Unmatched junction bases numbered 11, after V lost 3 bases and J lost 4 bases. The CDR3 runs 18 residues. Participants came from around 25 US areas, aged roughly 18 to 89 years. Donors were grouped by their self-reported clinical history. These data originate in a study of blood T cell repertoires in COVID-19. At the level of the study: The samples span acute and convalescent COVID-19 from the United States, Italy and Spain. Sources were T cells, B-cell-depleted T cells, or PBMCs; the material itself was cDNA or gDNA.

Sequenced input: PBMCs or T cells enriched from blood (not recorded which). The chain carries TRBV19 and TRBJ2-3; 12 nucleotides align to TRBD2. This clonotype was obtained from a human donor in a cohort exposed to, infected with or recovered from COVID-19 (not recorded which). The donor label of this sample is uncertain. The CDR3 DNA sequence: TGTGCCAGTAGTATCCGACTAGCGGGGGAAGGAAGGGCAGATACGCAGTATTTT. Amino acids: CASSIRLAGEGRADTQYF.